Sequencing of this TCR beta chain was carried out in a study of cytomegalovirus exposure and HLA in healthy donors. General study findings and limits: The TCR clusters that emerged in the first cohort tended, a later analysis found, to co-occur in the 120 or so validation repertoires. Three CMV-associated chains proved CMV antigen-specific in vitro. Some public TCRs appeared in many individuals, while most sequences were rare.

Separation from the approximately 720-subject first cohort characterized the roughly 120-subject validation cohort, to which the donors belonged. As for this clone: Its antigen remains unknown.

Assay used: immunoSEQ multiplex PCR; TCRdb lists only in-frame clones, some missing. The data contain about 73,000 clones, about 95% of them singletons. The sequenced sample consisted of PBMCs. The source is a man younger than 30 in good health and CMV-seronegative.

The CDR3 sequence is CAWSPEVRWNTEAFF. The CDR3 coding sequence is TGTGCCTGGAGCCCCGAGGTCCGCTGGAACACTGAAGCTTTCTTT. The chain employs TRBV30 and TRBJ1-1, with D uncertain. Germline V gene sequence: CDR1 GTSNPN, CDR2 SVGIG (reference sequence). Trimming took 3 bases from V and 1 from J, leaving 15 bases between them. The CDR3 has 15 residues.